This TCR beta chain was found in a study of response to subunit inactivated influenza vaccine. Study-wide results and limits: Each seasonal influenza vaccination, the authors suggested, recruits few new T cells.

As concerns this clonotype: Antigen specificity is unknown.

MiXCR, run by TCRdb on the RT-PCR reads, gives a single entry per CDR3 protein. The repertoire consists of just under 250,000 distinct CDR3 sequences, with 9% to 15% occurring once and the leading ten covering 7.8%. Germline values: CDR1 MNHNS, CDR2 SASEGT. Trimming pared 5 bases from V and 5 bases from J, leaving 18 bases between. CDR3 size: 16 residues. J is TRBJ2-2 and V is TRBV6-1; D is undetermined. The sample was non-naive T cells sorted from PBMCs, taken roughly 2 weeks before vaccination. The source is a man aged 45-65 years who received an inactivated influenza vaccine. CDR3 DNA: TGTGCCAGCAGTCCTCCGGGCCTCAGAAAGACCGGGGAGCTGTTTTTT. This sequence encodes CASSPPGLRKTGELFF.